This note documents a single TCR beta chain sequence. CDR1 is DFQATT, CDR2 SNEGSKA, per germline (reference sequence). The CDR3 consists of 18 residues. V gave up 5 bases and J gave up 2 bases; unmatched junction bases: 17. This entry comes from a study of CD8 T cells in Susac syndrome. Random-hexamer reverse transcription was applied to roughly 0.5 to 1 ug RNA. TCRdb re-analysed the immunoSEQ multiplex PCR reads in MiXCR, keeping a single row per CDR3 protein. The repertoire has approximately 200,000 distinct CDR3 sequences, 80% to 95% of them found once; the top ten carry 0.1% to 0.15%. The sample consisted of CD8+ T cells from PBMCs. The receptor's source is a human donor with multiple sclerosis. This rearrangement joins TRBV20-1 to TRBJ2-3; 9 positions match TRBD2. The CDR3 sequence: CSAPKIAGVAWDTDTQYF. The CDR3 DNA reads TGCAGTGCTCCTAAAATAGCGGGAGTCGCTTGGGACACAGATACGCAGTATTTT.